Below, 20 T cell receptor beta chains from the same sample are listed, as sequenced in a study of cytomegalovirus exposure and HLA in healthy donors. The PCR ran on 60 Vbeta and 13 Jbeta primers. Only in-frame clones appear in the TCRdb table, and some are missing; sequencing was by immunoSEQ multiplex PCR. In the table there are fewer than 85,000 clones, approximately 75% of which are singletons. The sample taken for sequencing was PBMCs. The receptors stem from a woman in her forties in good health and CMV-seropositive.

The chain is built from TRBV7-2 and TRBJ2-1, with 8 nucleotides matching TRBD1. Per the germline V gene, CDR1 is SGHTA and CDR2 is FQGNSA. V shed 5 bases and J 4 bases; nucleotides not matched to a gene: 13. The CDR3 is 17 amino acids. The CDR3 protein is CASSPGRGRSHYNEQFF. CDR3 nucleotides: TGTGCCAGCAGCCCGGGCAGGGGGCGAAGCCATTACAATGAGCAGTTCTTC.

This clone was seen a handful of times. The gene calls are TRBV7-9 and TRBJ2-3, with 10 bases identical to TRBD2. The CDR3 is 16 residues long. CDR1 is SEHNR and CDR2 is FQNEAQ in the germline V gene (reference sequence). V was pared by 1 base and J by 4 bases, with 5 bases of the junction left unmatched. For the CDR3, the DNA is TGTGCCAGCAGCTTAGACCGCACTAGCGGGGCAGATACGCAGTATTTT. It encodes CASSLDRTSGADTQYF.

This clone was picked up many times. CDR3 sequence reads: CASSPRTYYGYTF. For the CDR3, the DNA is TGTGCCAGCAGCCCCCGGACATACTATGGCTACACCTTC. This chain uses TRBV14 with TRBJ1-2; TRBD1 is a possible D gene (5 bases). The CDR3 loop spans 13 amino acids. With 4 bases removed from V and 3 bases from J, the gap between germline ends came to 9 bases. Per germline, CDR1 SGHDN and CDR2 FVKESK.

The V and J genes are TRBV10-2 and TRBJ1-1; the D gene is possibly TRBD1 (6 bases). CDR1 is WSHSY, CDR2 SAAADI, per germline. V was trimmed by 7 bases and J by 3 bases, leaving 15 bases between them. CDR3 length: 14 residues. CDR3 loop: CASNGQRKDTEAFF. The CDR3 DNA is TGCGCCAGCAACGGACAGCGTAAGGACACTGAAGCTTTCTTT.

In regard to this clone: The junction departs from the called germline gene at one end, perhaps through a read error. J is TRBJ2-7 and V is TRBV7-3; 7 bases fit TRBD2. The CDR3 contains 13 residues. Germline CDR1 SGHTA, CDR2 FQGTGA. Here the CDR3 reads CASSSTRDYGQYF. The CDR3 coding sequence is TGTGCCAGCAGCTCAACCAGGGACTACGGGCAGTACTTC.

The chain couples TRBV18 to TRBJ2-2, with TRBD2 matching over 8 bases. From germline, CDR1 is KGHSH and CDR2 LQKENI. The CDR3 runs to 15 residues. The ends lost 4 bases at V and 5 bases at J; junction bases unmatched: 6. The DNA of the CDR3 is TGTGCCAGCTCACAATCGCGGGGGGAGACCGGGGAGCTGTTTTTT. This translates into CASSQSRGETGELFF.

The V gene is TRBV7-3, the J gene TRBJ1-2; no clear D. The CDR3 runs to 13 residues. V lost 4 bases, J lost 7 bases, and 13 bases lay in between. Germline V CDR1 and CDR2: SGHTA, FQGTGA. The DNA for the CDR3 is TGTGCCAGCAGCTCGCGACAAGAAAGTGGCTACACCTTC. Its translation: CASSSRQESGYTF.

The chain links TRBV6-5 to TRBJ1-6; D uncertain. The CDR3 has 15 residues. The germline CDR1 and CDR2 sequences are MNHEY and SVGAGI. V was cut by 3 bases and J by 7 bases, with 13 bases left in between. For the CDR3, the DNA is TGTGCCAGCAGTTATAAAGACACCTTGAATTCACCCCTCCACTTT. The encoded protein is CASSYKDTLNSPLHF.

J is TRBJ2-7 and V is TRBV2, with a weak D call TRBD1 (5 bases). The CDR3 is made up of 13 amino acids. Trimming took off 6 bases at V and 5 bases at J, with 14 bases between the two ends. Germline V gene lookup returns CDR1 SNHLY and CDR2 FYNNEI. CDR3 sequence: CASRGTGVHEQYF. The CDR3 DNA is TGTGCCAGCAGGGGAACAGGCGTCCACGAGCAGTACTTC.

The genes are TRBV6-5 and TRBJ2-2; no clear D gene. V lost 6 bases, J lost 8 bases, and 7 bases lay in between. CDR1 MNHEY and CDR2 SVGAGI come from the germline V gene. CDR3 length: 11 residues. The CDR3 DNA is TGTGCCAGCAGCCGGGTGGGGGAGCTGTTTTTT. This translates into CASSRVGELFF.

The chain joins TRBV2 to TRBJ2-7; unclear D gene. V dropped 2 bases and J dropped 4 bases, with 6 bases sitting between them. Per germline, CDR1 SNHLY and CDR2 FYNNEI. This CDR3 has 12 amino acids. The CDR3 DNA reads as TGTGCCAGCAGTGAAAGCCGATACGAGCAGTACTTC. As protein: CASSESRYEQYF.

J is TRBJ2-1 and V is TRBV9; D is unclear. This CDR3 is built from 11 residues. The germline V gene encodes CDR1 SGDLS and CDR2 YYNGEE. V was pared by 3 bases and J by 10 bases, with 8 bases between. In DNA, the CDR3 is TGTGCCAGCAGCGGCGTTCGGGAGCAGTTCTTC. Amino acids: CASSGVREQFF.

The chain carries TRBV5-8 and TRBJ2-2; D possibly corresponds to TRBD2 (5 bases). Trimming pared 4 bases from V and 2 bases from J, leaving 15 bases between. The germline V gene has CDR1 SGHTS and CDR2 YDEGEE. CDR3 length: 16 amino acids. The CDR3 reads CASSPKTSGNTGELFF. CDR3 coding DNA: TGTGCCAGCAGCCCAAAAACAAGCGGCAACACCGGGGAGCTGTTTTTT.

This chain uses TRBV7-2 with TRBJ1-4; perhaps TRBD1 as D (6 bases). This CDR3 spans 15 amino acids. V was cut by 5 bases and J by 0 bases, with 10 bases left in between. Germline CDR1 reads SGHTA; CDR2 reads FQGNSA. The CDR3 coding sequence is TGTGCCAGCAGCGTCAGGGGTGCAACTAATGAAAAACTGTTTTTT. This encodes CASSVRGATNEKLFF.

This rearrangement joins TRBV30 to TRBJ2-7; 8 bases fit TRBD1. The CDR3 has 16 residues. V shed 5 bases, J shed 1 base, and the junction held 13 bases outside the gene matches. The germline CDR1 and CDR2 sequences are GTSNPN and SVGIG (reference sequence). DNA for the CDR3: TGTGCCTGGGGACATTTGTACGACAGGGGTTCCTACGAGCAGTACTTC. Its translation: CAWGHLYDRGSYEQYF.

The rearrangement links TRBV10-2 to TRBJ2-5; D might be TRBD2 (6 bases). The germline V gene has CDR1 WSHSY and CDR2 SAAADI. Trimming took 5 bases from V and 5 from J, leaving 18 bases between them. The CDR3 loop spans 15 amino acids. The CDR3 DNA follows: TGCGCCAGCAGTAAGGAGGGAGGCCAGAGCGAGACCCAGTACTTC. This translates into CASSKEGGQSETQYF.

This clone was seen many times. This sequence joins TRBV5-4 and TRBJ2-3; 7 bases align to TRBD2. The germline CDR1 and CDR2 sequences are SGHNT and YYREEE (reference sequence). The CDR3 is 13 residues long. The V gene end was trimmed by 7 bases and the J gene end by 3 bases; junction bases not matched to a gene: 5. The CDR3 loop reads CASRLGGTDTQYF. Written as DNA, the CDR3 is TGTGCCAGCCGCCTCGGGGGGACAGATACGCAGTATTTT.

V and J are TRBV6-6 and TRBJ1-6; TRBD1 agrees at 7 bases. CDR3 length equals 14 residues. J lost 9 bases, V lost 0 bases, and 2 bases had no gene match. Germline V gene sequence: CDR1 MNHNY, CDR2 SVGAGI (reference sequence). The CDR3 sequence: CASSYSGGTSPLHF. CDR3 nucleotides: TGTGCCAGCAGTTACTCAGGGGGCACTTCACCCCTCCACTTT.

This chain joins TRBV4-1 and TRBJ2-1; D unclear. Trimming removed 0 bases at V and 10 bases at J, with 7 bases between. This CDR3 has 12 residues. The germline gives CDR1 MGHRA, CDR2 YSYEKL. CDR3 sequence (DNA): TGCGCCAGCAGCCAAGATGTGGGCGAGCAGTTCTTC. Amino acids: CASSQDVGEQFF.

This clone was picked up a small number of times. The chain employs TRBV28 and TRBJ1-1; 10 bases are a match to TRBD1. V was clipped by 6 bases and J by 5 bases; unmatched bases: 6. The length of the CDR3 is 14 residues. The V gene's germline CDR1 is MDHEN and CDR2 SYDVKM. The CDR3 protein is CASSRQGARTEAFF. The CDR3 DNA is TGTGCCAGCAGCAGACAGGGGGCGCGAACTGAAGCTTTCTTT. Drawing the rest from reference TRBV28 and TRBJ1-1, the complete variable domain is DVKVTQSSRYLVKRTGEKVFLECVQDMDHENMFWYRQDPGLGLRLIYFSYDVKMKEKGDIPEGYSVSREKKERFSLILESASTNQTSMYLCASSRQGARTEAFFGQGTRLTVV.